The source of this T cell receptor (beta chain) is a study of T cell responses to AZD1222 COVID-19 vaccine. Looking at the study overall: Analyses pooled second doses at about 4 or about 12 weeks. The study's findings and limits: Baseline testing showed seropositivity in only five to seven AZD1222 recipients.

Using immunoSEQ multiplex PCR, the repertoire was profiled, and TCRdb retains in-frame clones only, with some absent. Among 100,000 or so clones, around 94% were seen once, and the ten largest hold roughly 2%. Per the germline V gene, CDR1 is MNHNY and CDR2 is SVGAGI (reference sequence). The ends were cut back, 7 bases at V and 2 bases at J, with 14 bases in the middle. The length of the CDR3 is 14 residues. This clone has a single count. Its antigen is undetermined. This chain joins TRBV6-6 and TRBJ1-1; no reliable D call. The material sequenced was peripheral blood, taken on day 0 of AZD1222 vaccination. This receptor was taken from an adult in good health. DNA of the CDR3: TGTGCCAGCACCTTTCACAGAGACAACACTGAAGCTTTCTTT. This codes for CASTFHRDNTEAFF.